This T cell receptor beta chain was documented in a study of cytomegalovirus exposure and HLA in healthy donors (TCRdb year 2017). Study-wide context: According to an earlier analysis of 587 of the donors, 150 million to 200 million T cells yielded 100 million or so unique TCR beta sequences and around 300 Gb of sequence data. An early release covering 500 to 750 HLA-typed donors comprised 300 to 350 gigabases of sequencing data and around 80 million unique TCR sequences. Among the approximately 400 genotyped donors, 81% belonged to the genetic ancestry cluster associated with self-reported Caucasian donors. The aim of the study was to test whether cataloging public T cell receptors could identify signatures of past pathogen exposure. The study profiled the T cell repertoires of under 700 subjects by immunosequencing and related them to cytomegalovirus serostatus. In addition to the first cohort of 666 subjects, a separate validation cohort of 100 to 150 different subjects was used. The study combined high-throughput TCR immunosequencing, statistical association of individual TCRs with disease status, and machine learning to predict cytomegalovirus infection status. To study patterns of TCR occurrence, a later analysis re-analyzed previously published TCR beta repertoires from 666 donors and added high-resolution HLA genotyping. Rather than drawing on any new phenotypic data, the later analysis identified candidate immune exposures from TCR beta sequences and the way those sequences occurred across donors. An earlier analysis of around 580 of the donors used high-throughput TCR beta sequencing to judge whether each TCR beta V gene segment behaved as functional or pseudogenic. Alongside the repertoire data, information on donor age, sex, ethnicity and CMV serostatus was compiled. In a later genetic analysis, genome-wide SNP genotypes for about 55% of the roughly 670 donors were used, and that subset was treated as a discovery cohort. All discovery cohort repertoires had been generated on a single sequencing platform. Both class I and class II loci were covered by HLA typing, at four-digit resolution. Typing coverage varied by locus: roughly 620-640 donors for A, B, C, DRB1 and DQB1; roughly 560 for DQA1; more than 600 for DPA1; 450 to 480 for DPB1. A handful of DR-DQ haplotypes were handled as single units for association and clustering because linkage in the cohort was strong. Across 300 to 400 genotyped donors of the cohort, an average of about 250,000 unique TCR beta nucleotide sequences per donor were sequenced, and 15% to 20% of those sequences were non-productive. Findings and caveats that apply to the study as a whole: In vitro tests confirmed that three of the cytomegalovirus-associated TCR beta chains recognize cytomegalovirus antigens. Some IMGT-functional V segments, including TRBV6-2 and TRBV6-3, could not be distinguished by the 87-base-pair reads and were therefore excluded. In a later analysis, most CMV-associated TCR beta chains were found to appear HLA-restricted, with HLA associations seemingly driven largely by CMV exposure. Across donors, most TCR sequences were observed very rarely, whereas some public TCRs were present in many individuals. HLA typing was unavailable for some donors at each locus, so association tests used only the typed subset. A later analysis found that TCR association rates varied across HLA loci, with DRB1 alleles showing the most associated TCRs and HLA-C alleles the fewest. According to a later analysis, parvovirus B19, influenza, CMV and Epstein-Barr virus appeared linked to several top co-occurrence clusters. A later analysis found that HLA-associated TCR beta chains were more clonally expanded and had lower generation probabilities than equally common non-associated chains. V-gene and J-gene trimming of TCR beta chains was associated with a missense DCLRE1C variant in a later genetic analysis, and the association was replicated in an independent cohort. According to the authors, the approach could potentially be generalized to other disease states and immunological phenotypes. Immune exposure information for the cohort was limited to CMV serostatus. A cluster of highly shared sequence variants was judged likely to represent a technical artifact of the sequencing pipeline. The cohort was sequenced for TCR beta chains only, and without alpha or paired-chain data the features that could be detected were limited. A further reported finding was that TCR beta sequences accurately predicted the HLA-A and HLA-B alleles for most subjects in the first cohort. Sequencing depth was assumed to be roughly uniform across donors in the presence/absence analyses, though that assumption may not hold. According to a later genetic analysis, donors in an Asian-associated ancestry cluster had fewer N-insertions in productive TCRs than the approximately 670-donor mean. Correlated functional status among segregating V segments might be attributable to linkage disequilibrium, but an unknown experimental factor could not be ruled out. Broadly in line with IMGT annotations, most TCR beta V segments showed up in productive rearrangements about 90% or about 30% of the time in an earlier analysis of around 550 of the donors. Cytomegalovirus status was reported to be diagnosed by the classifier with high specificity and sensitivity in both the original and validation cohorts. In the study, approximately 150 TCR beta chains were listed as associated with cytomegalovirus. Because counts were too low, seventeen rarely observed V segments, including chromosome 9 orphons, were left out of the earlier analysis of 500 to 750 of the donors. When HLA alleles, especially DR and DQ, strongly co-occurred, TCR associations were difficult to assign to individual alleles. Specific HLA alleles were associated with 16,951 TCR beta sequences at a false discovery rate of 0.05 in a later analysis.

From cysteine to phenylalanine, the CDR3 is 14 amino acids long. Only CDR3 DNA remains: 42 bases, in frame from the first base. V is cut back by 10 bases and J by 0 bases, with 6 bases in the junction unmatched. The germline V gene provides CDR1 SGDLS and CDR2 YYNGEE. Library generation was performed with the immunoSEQ multiplex PCR assay. A mixture of 60 forward primers for TCR Vbeta segments and 13 reverse primers for TCR Jbeta segments was used in the multiplex PCR. The CDR3 region of rearranged TCR beta genes was amplified from genomic DNA by a multiplex PCR assay. On the Illumina HiSeq System, the amplified TCR beta libraries were sequenced as 87-base-pair reads. Processing in the source paper ran as follows. In a later analysis, tens of millions of unique TCR beta chains were counted across the 500 to 850 repertoires, and about 10 million of these chains were shared by at least two donors. Raw reads were error-corrected and collapsed into unique sequences by a nearest-neighbor algorithm in which closely related sequences were merged to remove PCR and sequencing errors. CDR3 sequences were aligned to IMGT reference sequences to assign V, D and J gene segments. For a sequence to be retained, a match of at least six nucleotides was required to both a V gene segment and a J gene segment. Rearrangements were called productive when the CDR3 lacked stop codons and stayed in frame with V and J; all others were non-productive. Following IMGT convention, CDR3 was defined as the stretch from the second conserved V-encoded cysteine to the conserved J-encoded phenylalanine. In an earlier analysis of around 640 of the donors, sequences lacking an unambiguous match to a single V gene segment were excluded. In an earlier analysis of approximately 590 of the donors, V segments were called functional above 56.7% productive rearrangements and were called segregating when the between-donor standard deviation exceeded 5%. A statistical classification framework was developed to diagnose cytomegalovirus status using the catalog of TCR beta chain sequences. A later analysis assigned V and J genes by comparing TCR nucleotide sequences with IMGT/GENE-DB human TR gene sequences. The TCRdist pipeline was used in a later analysis to assign CDR3 sequences and most-parsimonious VDJ recombination scenarios. In a later analysis, each TCR beta chain was defined by its CDR3 amino acid sequence together with its V-gene family, and reads lacking a unique V-gene family were excluded. In a later analysis, 550 to 650 highly shared, low-generation-probability nucleotide sequences were removed to address suspected cross-contamination and a sequencing artifact. In a later analysis, a clonal expansion index for each public chain was calculated from normalized within-repertoire ranks of inferred template counts. In a later analysis, generation probabilities were computed with a VDJ recombination model fitted to out-of-frame rearrangements, and the resulting probabilities were checked against IGoR. A later analysis scored TCR-TCR, TCR-HLA and TCR-CMV co-occurrence with hypergeometric tests, applying a repertoire-size bias correction to TCR pairs. A later analysis estimated false discovery rates by permuting HLA or CMV assignments 20 times. In a later analysis, co-occurring TCRs were grouped using DBSCAN, with TCRdist sequence similarity added in when clustering inside HLA-allele-positive subsets. Repertoires with fewer than 30,000 or more than 120,000 public chains, plus five repertoires with anomalous nucleotide sharing, were excluded from co-occurrence clustering. Imported from immuneACCESS, the table was reduced by TCRdb to in-frame sequences with V and J called. These copies leave out some clones; in studies compared against another copy, an unresolved V gene accounts for under half, and the cause of the remainder is not known. That table supplies the V and J calls and clone size; D and trimming were determined from the DNA. In this sample the table shows some 110,000 clones, 65% to 75% of which occur a single time. The ten most abundant clones make up around 5% of the sample.

The cohort consisted of 666 healthy bone marrow donors. All cohort members were sampled while nominally healthy, although unrecorded immune exposures were likely present. The donor tested CMV seropositive, placing the donor among the approximately 310 seropositive members of the cohort. A peripheral blood sample was provided by each donor, and peripheral blood mononuclear cells were used for TCR beta sequencing. Genomic DNA was extracted from the blood cell samples with the Qiagen DNeasy Blood Extraction Kit. Only a few counts were recorded for this clone. Its recognized antigen is unknown. It has no much larger one-base neighbor in the sample; base qualities were not kept.

The sample consisted of PBMCs. The chain couples TRBV9 to TRBJ2-2; 7 bases in the middle match TRBD1. The clonotype originates from a man aged 25-45 years in good health and CMV-seropositive. The DNA is as follows: TGTGCCTCAAACAGGGGATCGAACACCGGGGAGCTGTTTTTT. It translates as CASNRGSNTGELFF. The entire variable domain, with the stretches around the CDR3 drawn from the reference TRBV9 and TRBJ2-2 proteins, is DSGVTQTPKHLITATGQRVTLRCSPRSGDLSVYWYQQSLDQGLQFLIQYYNGEERAKGNILERFSAQQFPDLHSELNLSSLELGDSALYFCASNRGSNTGELFFGEGSRLTVL.